This T cell receptor beta chain was sequenced in a study of T cells in Graves' hyperthyroidism and ophthalmopathy. It was RNA transcripts that yielded the amplified TCR beta CDR3 regions. The HTBI primer set drove a first-round RT-PCR of the TCR CDR3. Via MiXCR, TCRdb re-called the multiplex PCR reads, giving one row per CDR3 protein. Of under 350,000 distinct CDR3 sequences in the sample, roughly a fifth are singletons; the top ten hold under 55%. Stable disease denoted Graves' hyperthyroidism without ophthalmopathy progression within 18 months. Study results and caveats: Most expanded thyroid clonotypes above 0.001 recurred in blood. From stable hyperthyroidism, ophthalmopathy was set apart by a 13 V-J model.

This clonotype showed up just a few times. The antigen is not known. V was cut by 3 bases and J by 4 bases, with 15 bases left in between. CDR3 size: 16 residues. Germline lookup yields CDR1 LNHDA and CDR2 SQIVND (reference sequence). Sequencing was done on a sample of blood. The TCR sequence derives from a woman aged 45-65 years with Graves' hyperthyroidism. The V call is TRBV19, the J call TRBJ1-4, with D unresolved. The CDR3 nucleotides read TGTGCCAGTAGTATTGTTACGGGAGGACTTAATGAAAAACTGTTTTTT. Amino acids: CASSIVTGGLNEKLFF.